This TCR beta chain emerged from a study of CD8 T cells in Susac syndrome. Sequencing of TCR beta drew on CD8+ and CD4+ T cells from blood. Negative isolation was used for CD8+ and CD4+ T cells and FACS enrichment for TEMRA cells. V was clipped by 4 bases and J by 6 bases; unmatched bases: 6. Germline V gene sequence: CDR1 SGDLS, CDR2 YYNGEE. This CDR3 contains 14 residues. About 0.45 to 1 ug RNA was reverse transcribed with random hexamers. The CDR3 of TCR beta was amplified by immunoSEQ multiplex PCR across 54 Vbeta and 13 Jbeta. TCRdb called the immunoSEQ multiplex PCR reads again in MiXCR, with one record for every CDR3 protein. The data show about 210,000 distinct CDR3 sequences, with about 96% seen just once and 0.095% held by the top ten.

The TCR was taken from a human donor with multiple sclerosis. J is TRBJ2-7 and V is TRBV9; TRBD1 agrees at 11 bases. Material for sequencing was CD4+ T cells from PBMCs. The CDR3 loop reads CASSRGQGATEQYF. CDR3 coding DNA: TGTGCCAGCAGCAGAGGACAGGGGGCGACCGAGCAGTACTTC.